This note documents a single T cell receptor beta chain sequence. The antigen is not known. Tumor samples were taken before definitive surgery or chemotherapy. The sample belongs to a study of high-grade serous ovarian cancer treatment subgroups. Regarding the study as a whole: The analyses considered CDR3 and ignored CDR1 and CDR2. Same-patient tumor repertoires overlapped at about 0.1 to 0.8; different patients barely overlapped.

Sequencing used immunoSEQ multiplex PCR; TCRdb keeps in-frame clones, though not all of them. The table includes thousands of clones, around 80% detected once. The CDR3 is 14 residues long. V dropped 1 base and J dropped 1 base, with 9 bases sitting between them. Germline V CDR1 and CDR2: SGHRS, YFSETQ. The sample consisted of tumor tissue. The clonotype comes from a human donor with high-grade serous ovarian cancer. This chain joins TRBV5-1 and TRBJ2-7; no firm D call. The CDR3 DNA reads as TGCGCCAGCAGCTTGTCTCACAGTTCCTACGAGCAGTACTTC. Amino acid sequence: CASSLSHSSYEQYF.